Each of the 23 T cell receptor beta chains below was sequenced from the same sample in a study of blood T cell repertoires in COVID-19. TCRdb keeps only in-frame clones here, not all; method: immunoSEQ multiplex PCR. The profile covers 200,000 to 250,000 clones, with roughly four fifths appearing a single time and 3% to 4% taken by the ten largest. The sequenced sample was PBMCs or T cells enriched from blood (not recorded which). Receptor source: a woman aged 55-75 years who had recovered from COVID-19.

The chain has TRBV7-9 and TRBJ1-1; D may be TRBD1 (6 bases). The CDR3 runs 13 residues. Trimming left V 1 base short and J 6 bases short, with 9 bases between. CDR1 SEHNR and CDR2 FQNEAQ come from the germline V gene (reference sequence). The CDR3 protein is CASSLDRASEAFF. CDR3 nucleotides: TGTGCCAGCAGCTTAGACAGGGCATCTGAAGCTTTCTTT.

The chain uses TRBV2 and TRBJ2-5, with TRBD1 identical over 11 bases. The CDR3 is 14 residues long. Germline assignment: CDR1 SNHLY and CDR2 FYNNEI. Trimming took 4 bases from V and 5 from J; bases not matched to a gene: 3. CDR3 DNA: TGTGCCAGCAGTGGGGACAGGGGGTCGGAGACCCAGTACTTC. Translating gives CASSGDRGSETQYF.

The chain links TRBV5-1 to TRBJ2-5, with TRBD1 as a possible D gene (6 bases). V dropped 1 base and J dropped 2 bases, with 15 bases sitting between them. Germline assignment: CDR1 SGHRS and CDR2 YFSETQ. CDR3 length: 16 residues. This CDR3 is CASSLRGSKVQETQYF. The DNA for the CDR3 is TGCGCCAGCAGCTTGAGGGGGTCCAAGGTTCAAGAGACCCAGTACTTC.

The chain is built from TRBV7-2 and TRBJ1-2; D ambiguous. The CDR3 has 15 residues. Trimming cost V 0 bases and J 3 bases, with 11 bases left between them. Looked up from germline, CDR1 is SGHTA and CDR2 is FQGNSA. Here the CDR3 reads CASSLAGLTDYGYTF. CDR3 bases: TGTGCCAGCAGCTTAGCGGGTCTAACAGACTATGGCTACACCTTC.

This sequence joins TRBV7-9 and TRBJ2-1; D may be TRBD2 (6 bases). Trimming removed 5 bases at V and 3 bases at J, with 17 bases between. The CDR3 runs to 16 residues. The germline CDR1 and CDR2 sequences are SEHNR and FQNEAQ (reference sequence). The CDR3 sequence: CASSPQTGEHYNEQFF. The DNA of the CDR3 is TGTGCCAGCAGCCCTCAGACGGGAGAACACTACAATGAGCAGTTCTTC.

The rearrangement links TRBV5-4 to TRBJ2-5, with TRBD2 matching over 8 bases. CDR3 length: 15 residues. V was pared by 4 bases and J by 2 bases, with 7 bases of the junction left unmatched. CDR1 is SGHNT, CDR2 YYREEE, per germline (reference sequence). In DNA form, the CDR3 reads TGTGCCAGCAGCCCGTTTAGCGGGAATCAAGAGACCCAGTACTTC. It encodes CASSPFSGNQETQYF.

This sequence joins TRBV5-1 and TRBJ1-2; weak D call: TRBD1 (5 bases). Germline loops: CDR1 SGHRS, CDR2 YFSETQ. Trimming took 2 bases from V and 7 from J, leaving 15 bases between them. The CDR3 contains 14 residues. The CDR3 bases are TGCGCCAGCAGCTTAGTAGGGGCAGGGTCTGGCTACACCTTC. It codes for CASSLVGAGSGYTF.

The table lists this clone with a count of one. V gene TRBV6-6 combines with J gene TRBJ1-5, with D perhaps matching TRBD1 (6 bases). There are 15 residues in the CDR3. The V end lost 2 bases, the J end lost 7 bases, and 15 bases lay between the germline ends. Germline V gene lookup returns CDR1 MNHNY and CDR2 SVGAGI (reference sequence). CDR3 DNA: TGTGCCAGCAGTTACCCTGGGACGGACAGCCAGCCCCAGCATTTT. Its translation: CASSYPGTDSQPQHF.

This clone was detected only a few times. The V gene is TRBV5-5, the J gene TRBJ1-6; a possible D gene is TRBD1 (5 bases). Per germline, CDR1 SGHKS and CDR2 YYEKEE (reference sequence). Trimming left V 0 bases short and J 7 bases short, with 11 bases between. The CDR3 runs 15 residues. The CDR3 bases are TGTGCCAGCAGCTTGGAATCTACAGGAAATTCACCCCTCCACTTT. Translated: CASSLESTGNSPLHF.

V is TRBV18 and J is TRBJ1-1, with a tentative D call TRBD1 (6 bases). The CDR3 runs 15 residues. Germline V gives CDR1 KGHSH, CDR2 LQKENI. Trimming shortened V by 4 bases and J by 0 bases, and 12 bases separated the two germline ends. The CDR3 reads CASSQPGALNTEAFF. CDR3 sequence (DNA): TGTGCCAGCTCACAACCAGGGGCCTTGAACACTGAAGCTTTCTTT.

This chain uses TRBV29-1 with TRBJ2-5; 9 positions match TRBD1. The CDR3 is 14 amino acids. The V gene end was trimmed by 6 bases and the J gene end by 3 bases; junction bases not matched to a gene: 8. Looked up from germline, CDR1 is SQVTM and CDR2 is ANQGSEA. CDR3 in DNA: TGCAGCGTAGTTGGGGGGACAGGGAAAGAGACCCAGTACTTC. This sequence encodes CSVVGGTGKETQYF.

This clone has only a few counts. A much more abundant neighbour one base away suggests this may be a read error. Distinct nucleotide sequences in the sample also encode this CDR3. V and J are TRBV6-5 and TRBJ1-5, with 7 bases fitting TRBD1. Per the germline V gene, CDR1 is MNHEY and CDR2 is SVGAGI. V was clipped by 7 bases and J by 1 base; unmatched bases: 4. This CDR3 is 14 amino acids long. The CDR3 DNA reads as TGTGCCAGCAACCCGACAGGGAGCAATCAGCCCCAGCATTTT. As protein: CASNPTGSNQPQHF.

This clone was seen once. The rearrangement uses TRBV11-2 and TRBJ1-5; 9 bases match TRBD1. This CDR3 has 15 residues. Germline V CDR1 and CDR2: SGHAT, FQNNGV. The ends lost 5 bases at V and 4 bases at J; junction bases unmatched: 6. The CDR3 bases are TGTGCCAGCAGCGTGGGGACAGGGCCTAATCAGCCCCAGCATTTT. Its protein product is CASSVGTGPNQPQHF.

The chain carries TRBV27 and TRBJ1-1; no clear D. CDR1 and CDR2 (germline): MNHEY, SMNVEV (reference sequence). This CDR3 has 13 residues. Trimming stripped 6 bases from V and 1 base from J, with 9 bases between. CDR3 in DNA: TGTGCCAGCAGGGCTGAGGAGAACACTGAAGCTTTCTTT. Translated, it gives CASRAEENTEAFF.

The rearrangement links TRBV3-1 (or the pseudogene TRBV3-2) to TRBJ1-3, with a weak D call TRBD1 (6 bases). V lost 2 bases and J 4 bases, leaving 18 bases between the germline ends. Germline assignment: CDR1 LGHDT and CDR2 YNNKEL (reference sequence). CDR3 length: 17 amino acids. In DNA form, the CDR3 reads TGTGCCAGCAGCCAATACTTCACAGGGACCTCCGGAAACACCATATATTTT. Its protein is CASSQYFTGTSGNTIYF.

This clone has only a few counts. The chain joins TRBV3-1 (or the pseudogene TRBV3-2) to TRBJ1-4; tentative D call: TRBD1 (6 bases). The V gene lost 0 bases and the J gene lost 2 bases, with 19 bases spanning the gap. The CDR3 totals 19 residues. Germline V lookup: CDR1 LGHDT, CDR2 YNNKEL (reference sequence). The DNA for the CDR3 is TGTGCCAGCAGCCAAGATGTTCAGGGGCCCTGGGGGACTAATGAAAAACTGTTTTTT. It codes for CASSQDVQGPWGTNEKLFF.

The chain uses TRBV18 and TRBJ2-7; D may be TRBD2 (7 bases). V lost 2 bases to trimming and J lost 5 bases, with 16 bases between them. The CDR3 loop spans 15 amino acids. The germline V gene has CDR1 KGHSH and CDR2 LQKENI. The CDR3 DNA is TGTGCCAGCTCACCAAGGGGGGGTACCCTCCACGAGCAGTACTTC. This sequence encodes CASSPRGGTLHEQYF.

This sequence joins TRBV18 and TRBJ2-7, with D perhaps TRBD1 (5 bases). Germline CDR1 and CDR2: KGHSH and LQKENI. Trimming shortened V by 6 bases and J by 5 bases, and 8 bases separated the two germline ends. This CDR3 comprises 11 residues. As DNA, the CDR3 is TGTGCCAGCTCCAAGGGGAACGAGCAGTACTTC. Encoded protein: CASSKGNEQYF.

The gene calls are TRBV6-7 and TRBJ1-2; the match to TRBD1 covers 9 bases. TRBV6-7 is sorted into the ORF group, with uncertain function. This CDR3 contains 14 residues. V was pared by 10 bases and J by 4 bases, with 10 bases of the junction left unmatched. The CDR3 DNA is TGTGCCACCGGAACCGGGACAGGGCGCTATGGCTACACCTTC. As protein: CATGTGTGRYGYTF.

The genes are TRBV19 and TRBJ1-2; D is unresolved. The CDR3 contains 12 residues. V was shortened by 3 bases and J by 5 bases, with 7 bases between the two germline ends. Germline CDR1 is LNHDA and CDR2 is SQIVND (reference sequence). As DNA, the CDR3 is TGTGCCAGTAGTATGGCAGGTTATGGCTACACCTTC. Residues: CASSMAGYGYTF.

The chain combines TRBV15 with TRBJ1-4, with D possibly matching TRBD1 (6 bases). Germline V gene data show CDR1 as LNHNV and CDR2 as YYDKDF (reference sequence). The CDR3 runs 15 residues. V shed 0 bases and J shed 6 bases, with 11 bases lying between them. The CDR3: CATSREWGLYEKLFF. CDR3 DNA sequence: TGTGCCACCAGCAGAGAATGGGGGCTTTATGAAAAACTGTTTTTT.

The genes are TRBV5-6 and TRBJ2-5; weak D call: TRBD2 (6 bases). Trimming took off 4 bases at V and 6 bases at J, with 19 bases between the two ends. In germline, CDR1 is SGHDT, CDR2 YYEEEE. CDR3 length: 15 amino acids. CDR3: CASSPGGTPGKTQYF. Written as DNA, the CDR3 is TGTGCCAGCAGCCCGGGCGGGACTCCTGGCAAGACCCAGTACTTC. Full variable domain (outside the CDR3, taken from reference TRBV5-6 and TRBJ2-5): DAGVTQSPTHLIKTRGQQVTLRCSPKSGHDTVSWYQQALGQGPQFIFQYYEEEERQRGNFPDRFSGHQFPNYSSELNVNALLLGDSALYLCASSPGGTPGKTQYFGPGTRLLVL.

The rearrangement uses TRBV7-9 and TRBJ1-1, with D unclear. CDR3 length: 13 residues. Trimming shortened V by 2 bases and J by 1 base, and 5 bases separated the two germline ends. Germline CDR1 reads SEHNR; CDR2 reads FQNEAQ (reference sequence). In DNA, the CDR3 is TGTGCCAGCAGCTTACAGGAGAACACTGAAGCTTTCTTT. Translating gives CASSLQENTEAFF.